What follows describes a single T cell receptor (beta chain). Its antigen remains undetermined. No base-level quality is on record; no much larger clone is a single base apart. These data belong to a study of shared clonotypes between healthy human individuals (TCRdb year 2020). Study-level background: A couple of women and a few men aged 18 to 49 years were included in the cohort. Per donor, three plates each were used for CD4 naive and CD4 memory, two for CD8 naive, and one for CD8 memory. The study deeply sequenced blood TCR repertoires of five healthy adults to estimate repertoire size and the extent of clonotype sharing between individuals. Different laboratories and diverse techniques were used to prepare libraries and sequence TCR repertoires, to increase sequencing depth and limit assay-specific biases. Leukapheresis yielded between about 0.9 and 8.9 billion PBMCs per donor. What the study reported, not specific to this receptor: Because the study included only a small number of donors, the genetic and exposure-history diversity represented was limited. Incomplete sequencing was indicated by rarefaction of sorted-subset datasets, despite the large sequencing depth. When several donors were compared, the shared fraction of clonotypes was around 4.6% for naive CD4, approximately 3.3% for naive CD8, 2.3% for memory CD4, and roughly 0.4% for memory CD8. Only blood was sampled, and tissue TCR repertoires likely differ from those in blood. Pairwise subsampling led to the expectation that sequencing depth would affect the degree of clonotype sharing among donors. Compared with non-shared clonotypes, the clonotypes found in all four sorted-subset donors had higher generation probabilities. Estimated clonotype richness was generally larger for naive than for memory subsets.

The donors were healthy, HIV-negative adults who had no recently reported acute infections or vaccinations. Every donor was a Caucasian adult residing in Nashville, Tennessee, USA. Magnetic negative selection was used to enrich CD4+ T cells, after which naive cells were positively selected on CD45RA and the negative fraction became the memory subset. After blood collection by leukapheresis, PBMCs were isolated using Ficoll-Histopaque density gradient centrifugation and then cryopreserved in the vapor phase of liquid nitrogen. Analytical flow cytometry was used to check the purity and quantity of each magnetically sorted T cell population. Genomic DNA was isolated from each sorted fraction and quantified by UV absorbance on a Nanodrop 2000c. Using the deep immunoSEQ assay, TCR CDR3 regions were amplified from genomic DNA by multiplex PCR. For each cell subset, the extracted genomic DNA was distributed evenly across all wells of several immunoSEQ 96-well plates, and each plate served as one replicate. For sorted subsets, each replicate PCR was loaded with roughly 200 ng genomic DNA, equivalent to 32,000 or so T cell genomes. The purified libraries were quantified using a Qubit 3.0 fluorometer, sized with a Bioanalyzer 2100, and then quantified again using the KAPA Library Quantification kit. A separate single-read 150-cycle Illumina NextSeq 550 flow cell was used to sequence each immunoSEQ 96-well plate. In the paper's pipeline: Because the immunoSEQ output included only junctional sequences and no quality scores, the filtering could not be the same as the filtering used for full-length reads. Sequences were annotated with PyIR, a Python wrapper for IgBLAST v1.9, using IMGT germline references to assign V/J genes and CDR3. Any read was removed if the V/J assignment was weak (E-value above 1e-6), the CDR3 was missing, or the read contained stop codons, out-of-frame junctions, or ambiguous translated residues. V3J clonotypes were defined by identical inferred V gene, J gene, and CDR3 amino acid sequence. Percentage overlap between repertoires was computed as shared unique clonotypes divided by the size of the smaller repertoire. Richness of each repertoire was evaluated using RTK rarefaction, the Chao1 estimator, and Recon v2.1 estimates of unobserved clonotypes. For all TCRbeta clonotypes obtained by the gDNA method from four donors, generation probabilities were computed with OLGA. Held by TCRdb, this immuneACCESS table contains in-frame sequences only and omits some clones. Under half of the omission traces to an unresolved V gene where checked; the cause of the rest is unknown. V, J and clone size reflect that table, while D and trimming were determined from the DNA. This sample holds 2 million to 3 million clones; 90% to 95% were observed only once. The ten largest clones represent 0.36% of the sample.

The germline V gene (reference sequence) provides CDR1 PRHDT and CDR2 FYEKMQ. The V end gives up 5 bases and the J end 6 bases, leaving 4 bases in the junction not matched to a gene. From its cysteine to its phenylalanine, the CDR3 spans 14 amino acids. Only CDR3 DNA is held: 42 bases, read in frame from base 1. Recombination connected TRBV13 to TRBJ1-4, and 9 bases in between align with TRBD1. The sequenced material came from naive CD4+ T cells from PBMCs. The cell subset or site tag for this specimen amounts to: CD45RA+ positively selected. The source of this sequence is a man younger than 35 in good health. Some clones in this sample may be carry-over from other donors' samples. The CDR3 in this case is CASSHRDRDEKLFF. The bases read TGTGCCAGCAGCCACCGGGACAGGGATGAAAAACTGTTTTTT.